This T cell receptor beta chain was sequenced in a study of T-cell reconstitution after alpha-beta-depleted transplantation in children. The CDR3 is made up of 13 amino acids. CDR1 SGHTA and CDR2 FQGTGA come from the germline V gene. V shed 1 base and J shed 4 bases, with 5 bases lying between them. Unique molecular identifiers were built into the TCRbeta library. TCRdb itself ran the PCR reads through MiXCR, one entry per CDR3 protein. This table holds some 500,000 distinct CDR3 sequences, about a sixth found once. The receptor comes from a human donor who donated a stem cell graft to a child with acute lymphoblastic leukemia. This chain joins TRBV7-3 and TRBJ2-1; no clear D gene. The starting material was PBMCs from the stem cell graft donor, obtained from the stem cell graft. CDR3 in DNA: TGTGCCAGCAGCTTAAACGGGTACAATGAGCAGTTCTTC. This encodes CASSLNGYNEQFF.